This is a list of T cell receptor beta chains from one sample in a study of beta chain features in type 1 diabetes. The method was immunoSEQ multiplex PCR; TCRdb's version includes in-frame clones alone and lacks a portion of them. In the table there are more than 130,000 clones, 6.9% of which are singletons. Sample: central memory CD4+ T cells from blood. All receptors come from a woman between 25 and 40 years old in good health. CDR3s include the opening cysteine and the closing phenylalanine or tryptophan. A D gene is named only where the DNA matches it firmly. For some rows the clone size is stated as once, few or many, or as a class when expanded; others skip it.

cdr3_aa	cdr3_nt	d_call	clone_size	v_call	j_call
CASRLSNEQFF	TGTGCCAGCCGACTGAGCAATGAGCAGTTCTTC	.	.	TRBV19	TRBJ2-1
CASSQESPGTSGSSDTQYF	TGTGCCAGCAGCCAAGAGTCGCCCGGGACTAGCGGGAGTTCAGATACGCAGTATTTT	TRBD2	.	TRBV4-2	TRBJ2-3
CASSSRPGSSTGELFF	TGTGCCAGTAGTTCTAGGCCAGGGTCAAGCACCGGGGAGCTGTTTTTT	.	few	TRBV19	TRBJ2-2
CASSLGLAGPYEQYF	TGTGCCAGCAGCTTAGGGCTAGCGGGCCCCTACGAGCAGTACTTC	TRBD2	.	TRBV11-2	TRBJ2-7
CASSLQVDNQPQHF	TGTGCCAGCAGCTTACAGGTAGACAATCAGCCCCAGCATTTT	.	few	TRBV11-2	TRBJ1-5
CASSSAGDQPQHF	TGTGCCAGCTCCTCCGCAGGGGATCAGCCCCAGCATTTT	.	.	TRBV18	TRBJ1-5
CASSLRAGHTDTQYF	TGTGCCAGCAGCTTGCGAGCGGGACACACAGATACGCAGTATTTT	.	.	TRBV5-6	TRBJ2-3
CAWSRNRAYEQYF	TGTGCCTGGAGTAGGAACAGGGCATACGAGCAGTACTTC	.	few	TRBV30	TRBJ2-7
CASSAGTPMFYEQYF	TGTGCCAGCAGTGCCGGGACACCGATGTTCTACGAGCAGTACTTC	.	.	TRBV28	TRBJ2-7
CASSQGQVNTEAFF	TGCGCCAGCAGCCAAGGACAGGTCAACACTGAAGCTTTCTTT	.	.	TRBV4-3	TRBJ1-1
CSVDRQGAVDEQFF	TGCAGCGTTGACCGGCAGGGGGCAGTTGATGAGCAGTTCTTC	TRBD1	few	TRBV29-1	TRBJ2-1
CASSIDSVGTEAFF	TGCGCCAGCAGCATAGACAGTGTTGGGACTGAAGCTTTCTTT	.	.	TRBV4-3	TRBJ1-1
CAWGPAGVYNEQYF	TGTGCCTGGGGCCCAGCGGGAGTTTATAACGAGCAGTACTTC	TRBD2	few	TRBV30	TRBJ2-7
CASSQSLGGPDTQYF	TGTGCCAGCAGCCAGAGTCTTGGAGGTCCAGATACGCAGTATTTT	.	many	TRBV11-2	TRBJ2-3
CSVEGGLLLSQYF	TGCAGCGTTGAAGGAGGACTCCTCCTCTCGCAGTATTTT	.	many	TRBV29-1	TRBJ2-3
CASSQALQGVGYGYTF	TGCGCCAGCAGCCAAGCCCTACAGGGAGTCGGGTATGGCTACACCTTC	.	few	TRBV4-1	TRBJ1-2